This entry lists 14 T cell receptor beta chains sequenced from one sample in a study of regulatory T cells in long-lasting Graves disease. Building of the TCR beta libraries involved iRepertoire HTBI primers and Arm-PCR of CDR3 regions. TCRdb ran MiXCR on the multiplex PCR reads and lists one entry per CDR3 protein. The data hold 650,000 to 700,000 distinct CDR3 sequences, with around 32% observed a single time. Time point specified: persistent/refractory GD, antithyroid drugs over 5 years with positive TRAb. Preparation of the TCR library used RNA extracted from PBMCs. This specimen was peripheral blood mononuclear cells (PBMCs), taken when the disease was refractory, from a patient treated with antithyroid drugs. The receptors come from a female donor with Graves disease.

This chain links TRBV29-1 with TRBJ2-2; D not certain. This CDR3 comprises 13 residues. Germline CDR1 reads SQVTM; CDR2 reads ANQGSEA. V was cut by 7 bases and J by 1 base, with 10 bases left in between. This CDR3 reads CSADSGNTGELFF. CDR3 DNA sequence: TGCAGCGCTGACTCAGGGAACACCGGGGAGCTGTTTTTT.

This clonotype was seen only a few times. V usage is TRBV6-1 and J usage is TRBJ1-5; no clear D gene. This CDR3 comprises 16 residues. Germline loops: CDR1 MNHNS, CDR2 SASEGT. Trimming pared 0 bases from V and 0 bases from J, leaving 9 bases between. This CDR3 reads CASSEAVVYSNQPQHF. CDR3 in DNA: TGTGCCAGCAGTGAAGCGGTGGTTTATAGCAATCAGCCCCAGCATTTT.

This clonotype was found many times. The chain employs TRBV11-2 and TRBJ2-5, with D uncertain. The CDR3 extends over 13 amino acids. Germline V gives CDR1 SGHAT, CDR2 FQNNGV. V lost 0 bases and J 3 bases, leaving 5 bases between the germline ends. The CDR3 nucleotides are TGTGCCAGCAGCTTAGATGCGGAAGAGACCCAGTACTTC. This gives the protein CASSLDAEETQYF.

This clonotype was detected only a few times. V gene TRBV12-3 or TRBV12-4 combines with J gene TRBJ2-1, with D perhaps being TRBD1 or TRBD2 (5 bases each). Trimming left V 1 base short and J 0 bases short, with 16 bases between. This CDR3 spans 18 amino acids. CDR3 amino acids: CASSLVWGMMSSYNEQFF. In DNA form, the CDR3 reads TGTGCCAGCAGTTTAGTGTGGGGGATGATGAGCTCCTACAATGAGCAGTTCTTC.

This clonotype came up many times. The V call is TRBV20-1, the J call TRBJ2-2; a weak D match, TRBD2 (6 bases). CDR1 is DFQATT, CDR2 SNEGSKA, per germline (reference sequence). The CDR3 consists of 12 residues. The CDR3 here is CSASREYGELFF. Written as DNA, the CDR3 is TGCAGCGCATCCCGGGAGTACGGGGAGCTGTTTTTT.

This clonotype has at least ten counts. The rearrangement joins TRBV2 to TRBJ2-7; TRBD2 aligns across 13 bases. Germline V gene sequence: CDR1 SNHLY, CDR2 FYNNEI. There are 15 residues in the CDR3. With 6 bases clipped from V and 2 bases from J, the junction kept 4 bases outside the gene matches. The CDR3 reads CASSRGLAGTYEQYF. The DNA of the CDR3 is TGTGCCAGCAGCCGGGGACTAGCGGGGACCTACGAGCAGTACTTC.

The rearrangement links TRBV4-1 to TRBJ2-4, with 9 bases matching TRBD2. Germline CDR1 and CDR2: MGHRA and YSYEKL. The CDR3 has 16 amino acids. The V segment lost 4 bases and the J segment 5 bases; nucleotides outside the gene matches: 9. The CDR3: CASSPIALAGENIQYF. In DNA form, the CDR3 reads TGCGCCAGCAGCCCCATAGCACTAGCGGGTGAAAACATTCAGTACTTC.

The rearrangement joins TRBV29-1 to TRBJ2-2; D may be TRBD2 (6 bases). CDR3 length equals 14 residues. The ends were cut back, 4 bases at V and 6 bases at J, with 15 bases in the middle. Germline values: CDR1 SQVTM, CDR2 ANQGSEA. The CDR3 region is CSVGTISGSGELFF. The CDR3 DNA follows: TGCAGCGTTGGGACTATCTCAGGGTCCGGGGAGCTGTTTTTT.

The chain carries TRBV5-1 and TRBJ2-3; no clear D gene. This CDR3 spans 14 amino acids. Germline values: CDR1 SGHRS, CDR2 YFSETQ. Deletions cut 0 bases from V and 1 base from J, with 6 bases between. The CDR3 reads CASSLGTRTDTQYF. The CDR3 DNA is TGCGCCAGCAGCTTGGGTACCCGCACAGATACGCAGTATTTT.

This clonotype was counted between two and nine times. The CDR3 DNA is TGTGCCAGTAGTATAGATCCTACAGGGGCACGCACTGAAGCTTTCTTT. Encoded protein: CASSIDPTGARTEAFF. The chain carries TRBV19 and TRBJ1-1, with TRBD1 matching over 7 bases. The CDR3 runs 16 residues. The V and J ends lost 0 bases and 4 bases, in that order; junction bases with no gene match: 8. CDR1 LNHDA and CDR2 SQIVND come from the germline V gene (reference sequence).

The chain has TRBV28 and TRBJ1-4; D ambiguous. CDR1 is MDHEN and CDR2 is SYDVKM in the germline V gene. V dropped 6 bases and J dropped 8 bases, with 22 bases sitting between them. The CDR3 spans 16 residues. The CDR3 here is CASSPTRMAWKEKLFF. The CDR3 region has the DNA TGTGCCAGCAGCCCAACCAGGATGGCATGGAAGGAAAAACTGTTTTTT.

This clonotype has a handful of counts. This rearrangement joins TRBV14 to TRBJ1-1; tentative D call: TRBD1 (6 bases). The CDR3 totals 12 residues. Germline V CDR1 and CDR2: SGHDN, FVKESK. The chain's CDR3 is CSGGARNTEAFF. In DNA, the CDR3 is TGTTCCGGGGGGGCAAGGAACACTGAAGCTTTCTTT.

This clonotype has just a few counts. The rearrangement links TRBV30 to TRBJ1-6; D is unclear. The CDR3 is 15 amino acids. Trimming removed 4 bases at V and 2 bases at J, with 12 bases between. Germline values: CDR1 GTSNPN, CDR2 SVGIG (reference sequence). CDR3: CAWMGTGTYNSPLHF. Written as DNA, the CDR3 is TGTGCCTGGATGGGAACGGGGACCTATAATTCACCCCTCCACTTT.

This clonotype was observed a handful of times. The rearrangement uses TRBV6-5 and TRBJ1-2; D ambiguous. The germline V gene encodes CDR1 MNHEY and CDR2 SVGAGI. V was shortened by 4 bases and J by 6 bases, with 12 bases between the two germline ends. This CDR3 spans 13 amino acids. CDR3 in DNA: TGTGCCAGCAGTTGGGATCTACTCGATGGCTACACCTTC. Residues: CASSWDLLDGYTF.